This T cell receptor (beta chain) was sequenced during a study of blood T cell repertoires in COVID-19. Study-level information: Samples came from the United States, Italy and Spain, spanning acute and convalescent COVID-19. T cells, B-cell-depleted T cells, or PBMCs supplied cDNA or gDNA.

Trimming took off 3 bases at V and 3 bases at J, with 16 bases between the two ends. Germline V lookup: CDR1 SGHNT, CDR2 YYREEE (reference sequence). The CDR3 covers 16 residues. Data came from immunoSEQ multiplex PCR; TCRdb stores just in-frame clones and leaves some out. The profile shows approximately 170,000 clones, approximately 86% of them singletons. This TCR was recovered from a woman of 80 years or more with active or convalescent COVID-19. Material: peripheral blood. The V call is TRBV5-4, the J call TRBJ2-4; TRBD2 might be the D (5 bases). The CDR3 coding sequence is TGTGCCAGCAGCTCATCGGCGGACTTTGGCAAAAACATTCAGTACTTC. Its protein is CASSSSADFGKNIQYF.